These T cell receptor beta chains were read from a single sample in a study of cytomegalovirus exposure and HLA in healthy donors. This table comes from immunoSEQ multiplex PCR, and its TCRdb copy is limited to in-frame clones, with some not included. The sample carries about 160,000 clones, more than 75% recorded once. Sequenced sample: PBMCs. Source of these receptors: a girl under 18 in good health and CMV-seropositive. The CDR3 runs from the conserved cysteine through the conserved F or W. Each record gives: J gene, D gene, V gene, clone size, CDR3 DNA, CDR3 protein. A D gene is named only where the DNA matches it firmly. A clone size is listed for some rows: how often the clone was seen (once, few, many), or a class if it is expanded.

>TRBJ2-2|TRBD2|TRBV7-8|.
TGTGCCAGCAGCATCCTAGCGGGAGTTACCACCGGGGAGCTGTTTTTT
CASSILAGVTTGELFF
>TRBJ2-5|TRBD2|TRBV6-5|.
TGTGCCAGCAGACCCTGGGGGGGAGAGACCCAGTACTTC
CASRPWGGETQYF
>TRBJ2-6|.|TRBV27|.
TGTGCCAGCAGTTTAGGAGAGAGGGCCTGGGGGGCCAACGTCCTGACTTTC
CASSLGERAWGANVLTF
>TRBJ2-7|.|TRBV11-2|.
TGTGCCAGCAGCCCCCTTGGGCGGAGGAACGCCTACGAGCAGTACTTC
CASSPLGRRNAYEQYF
>TRBJ2-5|.|TRBV6-6|.
TGTGCCAGCCATAAAGTCACATTAGAGACCCAGTACTTC
CASHKVTLETQYF
>TRBJ2-7|.|TRBV5-6|.
TGTGCCAGCAGCTTGGGGGCAGGCTACGAGCAGTACTTC
CASSLGAGYEQYF
>TRBJ2-1|TRBD2|TRBV19|.
TGTGCCAGTAGTTTACGAACGGGACTAGCGGGACCTAGTGAGCAGTTCTTC
CASSLRTGLAGPSEQFF
>TRBJ2-1|TRBD2|TRBV15|.
TGTGCCACCAGCAGAGATCTCCTAGCGGGGGAGGGTGAGCAGTTCTTC
CATSRDLLAGEGEQFF
>TRBJ2-7|.|TRBV4-1|.
TGCGCCAGCAGCCACCCCGGGACTTCACCCTATTACGAGCAGTACTTC
CASSHPGTSPYYEQYF
>TRBJ1-4|.|TRBV6-6|.
TGTGCCAGCAGTTACGAGGAAAAACTGTTTTTT
CASSYEEKLFF
>TRBJ2-5|TRBD2|TRBV28|.
TGTGCCAGCGGCTCCACGGGGGGGCCGGAGCAAGAGACCCAGTACTTC
CASGSTGGPEQETQYF
>TRBJ2-7|TRBD2|TRBV6-6|.
TGTGCCAGCAGTTACCCGCCCGGGGGGTTGCAGTACTTC
CASSYPPGGLQYF
>TRBJ1-5|TRBD1|TRBV29-1|.
TGCAGCGTGGGGACAGATAGCAATCAGCCCCAGCATTTT
CSVGTDSNQPQHF
>TRBJ1-5|.|TRBV2|.
TGTGCCAGCAGGAGATCCCCCGATCAGCCCCAGCATTTT
CASRRSPDQPQHF
>TRBJ2-2|TRBD2|TRBV10-3|.
TGTGCCATCAGTGAGATGGGGGAGGGCCTCGGCGGGGAGCTGTTTTTT
CAISEMGEGLGGELFF
>TRBJ1-2|.|TRBV19|few
TGTGCCAGTAGTATCGTGGGAGAATATGGCTACACCTTC
CASSIVGEYGYTF
>TRBJ2-7|TRBD2|TRBV30|few
TGTGCCTGGAGTGTTAGCGGGTGGAACTACGAGCAGTACTTC
CAWSVSGWNYEQYF
>TRBJ2-1|TRBD2|TRBV7-2|.
TGTGCCAGCAGCTTGACTAGCGGGGCAAACAATGAGCAGTTCTTC
CASSLTSGANNEQFF
>TRBJ2-7|TRBD1|TRBV6-6|.
TGTGCCAGCAGACAGGGGTTCCACGAGCAGTACTTC
CASRQGFHEQYF
>TRBJ2-3|.|TRBV28|.
TGTGCCAGCAGTTTATTCCAGATTCTCACAGATACGCAGTATTTT
CASSLFQILTDTQYF
>TRBJ1-1|TRBD1|TRBV7-8|few
TGTGCCAGCAGCCCGGACAGGTTGAACACTGAAGCTTTCTTT
CASSPDRLNTEAFF
>TRBJ1-1|.|TRBV7-8|.
TGTGCCAGCAGCTATGTAGTCGGGAACACTGAAGCTTTCTTT
CASSYVVGNTEAFF